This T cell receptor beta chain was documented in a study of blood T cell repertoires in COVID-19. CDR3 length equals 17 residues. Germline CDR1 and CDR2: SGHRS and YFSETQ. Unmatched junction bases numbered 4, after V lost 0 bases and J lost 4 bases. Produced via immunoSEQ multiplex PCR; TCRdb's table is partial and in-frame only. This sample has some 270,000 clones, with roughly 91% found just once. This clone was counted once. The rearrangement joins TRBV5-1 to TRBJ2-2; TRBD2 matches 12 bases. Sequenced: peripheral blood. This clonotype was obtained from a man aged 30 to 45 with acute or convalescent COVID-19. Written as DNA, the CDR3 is TGCGCCAGCAGCTTGGCCGGACTAGCGGGAACCACCGGGGAGCTGTTTTTT. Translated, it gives CASSLAGLAGTTGELFF.